The rows below give T cell receptor beta chains drawn from one sample of a study of blood T cell repertoires in COVID-19. Profiling relied on immunoSEQ multiplex PCR, and the TCRdb table lists in-frame clones only, not all of them. The sample carries roughly 350,000 clones, around nine tenths recorded once. Sequencing used peripheral blood. The receptors shown here come from a woman aged 70-85 years with COVID-19, enrolled during active disease. CDR3s leave out the opening cysteine and the closing phenylalanine or tryptophan. Each record gives: V gene, J gene, CDR3 protein.

V: TRBV2; J: TRBJ1-1; CDR3: ASSRGQANTEAF
V: TRBV6-5; J: TRBJ1-5; CDR3: ASMAGVNQPQH
V: TRBV18; J: TRBJ2-7; CDR3: ASSPGTGDYEQY
V: TRBV4-1; J: TRBJ1-2; CDR3: ASSLIPGLNGYT
V: TRBV19; J: TRBJ1-2; CDR3: AAKSRTALNYGYT
V: TRBV30; J: TRBJ1-2; CDR3: AWSVRGIGYGYT
V: TRBV6-2/TRBV6-3; J: TRBJ2-7; CDR3: ASSYSTRTSSYEQY
V: TRBV29-1; J: TRBJ1-3; CDR3: SVERDSGGNTIY
V: TRBV6-4; J: TRBJ2-7; CDR3: ASIRQGFEQY
V: TRBV7-2; J: TRBJ2-7; CDR3: ASRAGQVTYEQY
V: TRBV7-3; J: TRBJ2-3; CDR3: ASSLVGSVSTDTQY
V: TRBV19; J: TRBJ1-4; CDR3: ASSNLRQGNEKLF
V: TRBV30; J: TRBJ1-1; CDR3: AWSVLDRMGTEAF
V: TRBV4-3; J: TRBJ1-4; CDR3: ASSQTRLRGLVEKLF
V: TRBV27; J: TRBJ1-1; CDR3: ASSPGTPNTEAF
V: TRBV6-5; J: TRBJ1-4; CDR3: ASRPRDRGGEKLF
V: TRBV6-6; J: TRBJ1-5; CDR3: ASSGQGAYQPQH
V: TRBV29-1; J: TRBJ1-1; CDR3: SVHHAGSPYTEAF
V: TRBV5-1; J: TRBJ1-1; CDR3: ASSLGSNMNTEAF
V: TRBV6-5; J: TRBJ2-3; CDR3: ASNPGQRGSDTQY
V: TRBV5-1; J: TRBJ1-2; CDR3: ASSLEGQGGSPNYGYT
V: TRBV12-3/TRBV12-4; J: TRBJ2-3; CDR3: ASSFQGLDTQY
V: TRBV15; J: TRBJ1-4; CDR3: ATSRAPRTVSNEKLF
V: TRBV10-3; J: TRBJ2-2; CDR3: AISRLAGAAGTGELF
V: TRBV7-2; J: TRBJ1-1; CDR3: ASSLYPLGQGNTEAF
V: TRBV7-2; J: TRBJ1-4; CDR3: ASSLDGQANEKLF
V: TRBV7-9; J: TRBJ1-1; CDR3: ASSLVKGGVSTEAF
V: TRBV5-4; J: TRBJ1-2; CDR3: ASTNTPANYGYT
V: TRBV9; J: TRBJ2-7; CDR3: ASSVGKTVGLAEQY
V: TRBV9; J: TRBJ2-1; CDR3: ASSVDRAGEQF
V: TRBV6-5; J: TRBJ1-1; CDR3: ASSYGGTEAF
V: TRBV7-2; J: TRBJ2-3; CDR3: ASSSIRGDTQY
V: TRBV5-1; J: TRBJ2-2; CDR3: ASSWIAGGLPGELF
V: TRBV5-1; J: TRBJ2-7; CDR3: ASSKWTGGEQY
V: TRBV11-2; J: TRBJ2-3; CDR3: ASSFSGGITDTQY
V: TRBV9; J: TRBJ1-2; CDR3: ASAHGQFYGYT
V: TRBV7-2; J: TRBJ1-1; CDR3: ASSLNRNLGGEAF
V: TRBV6-2/TRBV6-3; J: TRBJ2-7; CDR3: ASSYSGRGSSYEQY
V: TRBV7-9; J: TRBJ1-1; CDR3: ASSSWRDSMNTEAF
V: TRBV24-1; J: TRBJ2-1; CDR3: ATSDGTGSDEQF
V: TRBV29-1; J: TRBJ1-2; CDR3: SVGQGFYGYT
V: TRBV12-3/TRBV12-4; J: TRBJ1-1; CDR3: ASSQQGTQAF
V: TRBV6-6; J: TRBJ1-2; CDR3: ASGGGGFNYGYT
V: TRBV4-1; J: TRBJ1-1; CDR3: ASSQVTQMNTEAF
V: TRBV29-1; J: TRBJ1-4; CDR3: SVLREEKLF
V: TRBV7-2; J: TRBJ2-7; CDR3: ASSPRGGGPSLGEQY